The 30 T cell receptor beta chains presented below share a single source sample, sequenced in a study of chemoradiotherapy in HPV16-positive cancers. Only in-frame clones appear in the TCRdb table, and some are missing; sequencing was by immunoSEQ multiplex PCR. This repertoire shows tens of thousands of clones, approximately 90% found once; its top ten account for about 2%. The sample consisted of blood, taken from a patient who underwent chemoradiotherapy. These receptors all stem from a human donor with HPV-associated anogenital cancer.

The CDR3 DNA follows: TGTGCCAGCAGAGAGGACAGTTCACTTATCACTGAAGCTTTCTTT. This sequence encodes CASREDSSLITEAFF. This chain links TRBV7-9 with TRBJ1-1; weak D call: TRBD1 (6 bases). The CDR3 length is 15 residues. CDR1 SEHNR and CDR2 FQNEAQ come from the germline V gene (reference sequence). V lost 6 bases and J 4 bases, leaving 18 bases between the germline ends. The complete variable domain, with remaining parts taken from reference TRBV7-9 and TRBJ1-1, reads DTGVSQNPRHKITKRGQNVTFRCDPISEHNRLYWYRQTLGQGPEFLTYFQNEAQLEKSRLLSDRFSAERPKGSFSTLEIQRTEQGDSAMYLCASREDSSLITEAFFGQGTRLTVV.

This rearrangement joins TRBV5-1 to TRBJ1-2, with TRBD1 matching 12 bases. The CDR3 is 15 residues long. The V segment lost 2 bases and the J segment 6 bases; nucleotides outside the gene matches: 5. CDR1 and CDR2 from the germline V gene are SGHRS and YFSETQ. CDR3: CASSFGTGGVDGYTF. The CDR3 DNA sequence: TGCGCCAGCAGCTTTGGGACAGGGGGCGTGGATGGCTACACCTTC. Complete variable domain (other parts from reference TRBV5-1 and TRBJ1-2): KAGVTQTPRYLIKTRGQQVTLSCSPISGHRSVSWYQQTPGQGLQFLFEYFSETQRNKGNFPGRFSGRQFSNSRSEMNVSTLELGDSALYLCASSFGTGGVDGYTFGSGTRLTVV.

V and J are TRBV4-3 and TRBJ2-1; weak D call: TRBD1 (6 bases). The CDR3 has 16 amino acids. CDR1 and CDR2 from the germline V gene are LGHNA and YSLEER. With 0 bases removed from V and 2 bases from J, the gap between germline ends came to 11 bases. The CDR3 region is CASSQDKWGPYNEQFF. The DNA of the CDR3 is TGCGCCAGCAGCCAAGATAAGTGGGGGCCCTACAATGAGCAGTTCTTC.

This rearrangement joins TRBV15 to TRBJ2-3; D unclear. CDR3 length: 18 residues. Trimming cost V 0 bases and J 2 bases, with 18 bases left between them. CDR1 is LNHNV, CDR2 YYDKDF, per germline (reference sequence). CDR3 in amino acids: CATSRDLKSGTITDTQYF. CDR3 sequence (DNA): TGTGCCACCAGCAGAGATCTGAAGTCAGGAACTATCACAGATACGCAGTATTTT.

The chain links TRBV19 to TRBJ1-5, with D tentatively TRBD1 (5 bases). V was pared by 7 bases and J by 6 bases, with 22 bases between. Germline assignment: CDR1 LNHDA and CDR2 SQIVND (reference sequence). This CDR3 is built from 16 residues. The CDR3 protein is CASTAGRPPRTQPQHF. CDR3 nucleotide sequence: TGTGCCAGTACGGCAGGGAGACCCCCGCGAACTCAGCCCCAGCATTTT.

The chain joins TRBV9 to TRBJ1-2, with 10 nucleotides matching TRBD1. J gave up 2 bases and V 0 bases, and 4 bases lay outside the gene matches. The germline gives CDR1 SGDLS, CDR2 YYNGEE. This CDR3 spans 16 amino acids. CDR3 amino acids: CASSVGDRGLNYGYTF. The CDR3 nucleotides are TGTGCCAGCAGCGTAGGAGACAGGGGGCTAAACTATGGCTACACCTTC.

The chain combines TRBV6-5 with TRBJ2-5; 8 bases align to TRBD1. Germline V lookup: CDR1 MNHEY, CDR2 SVGAGI. The V segment lost 4 bases and the J segment 5 bases; nucleotides outside the gene matches: 6. CDR3 length equals 14 residues. CDR3 loop: CASSSTGGQETQYF. The CDR3 DNA reads as TGTGCCAGCAGTTCCACAGGGGGTCAGGAGACCCAGTACTTC.

This clone was observed a single time. The chain links TRBV7-6 to TRBJ2-1, with 10 bases identical to TRBD2. Germline CDR1 is SGHVS and CDR2 is FNYEAQ. V was clipped by 5 bases and J by 6 bases; unmatched bases: 4. The length of the CDR3 is 14 residues. This chain's CDR3 is CASSTSGVVNEQFF. The CDR3 DNA follows: TGTGCCAGCAGCACTAGCGGGGTGGTCAATGAGCAGTTCTTC.

The chain joins TRBV12-2 to TRBJ2-1; TRBD1, the D gene given by the table, was not confirmed from the DNA. TRBV12-2 is a documented pseudogene. The CDR3 spans 15 residues. This CDR3 is CASRSGTGVKNEQFF. The CDR3 region has the DNA TGTGCAAGTCGCTCCGGGACAGGGGTAAAGAATGAGCAGTTCTTC.

Written as DNA, the CDR3 is TGTGCCAGCAGCTTAGTCGGGGGGAGAGCTAACTATGGCTACACCTTC. Amino acids: CASSLVGGRANYGYTF. V and J are TRBV11-2 and TRBJ1-2, with TRBD1 as a possible D gene (5 bases). The V gene's germline CDR1 is SGHAT and CDR2 FQNNGV. This CDR3 spans 16 amino acids. V was pared by 1 base and J by 0 bases, with 12 bases between.

CDR3 residues: CASSSMTTPFEQFF. The CDR3 region has the DNA TGTGCCAGCAGCTCCATGACGACCCCTTTTGAGCAGTTCTTC. This sequence joins TRBV11-1 and TRBJ2-1; the D is unclear. The CDR3 covers 14 residues. Deletions cut 4 bases from V and 9 bases from J, with 16 bases between. The V gene's germline CDR1 is SGHAT and CDR2 FQDESV (reference sequence).

The chain links TRBV10-1 to TRBJ2-2; no definite D call. The CDR3 spans 12 residues. Germline V CDR1 and CDR2: WNHNN, SYGVQD (reference sequence). The germline V and J ends were trimmed by 4 bases and 4 bases, with 4 bases remaining between them. For the CDR3, the DNA is TGCGCCAGCAGTGGGAGCACCGGGGAGCTGTTTTTT. Translating it yields CASSGSTGELFF.

This chain links TRBV6-5 with TRBJ1-2, with a possible D match to TRBD1 (5 bases). Germline V gives CDR1 MNHEY, CDR2 SVGAGI. Deletions cut 4 bases from V and 4 bases from J, with 13 bases between. The CDR3 runs to 14 residues. The CDR3 DNA sequence: TGTGCCAGCAGTTCCTCCAGGGCGTTCTATGGCTACACCTTC. This gives the protein CASSSSRAFYGYTF.

The chain uses TRBV5-1 and TRBJ2-7, with D possibly being TRBD1 (5 bases). The CDR3 totals 14 residues. Per the germline V gene, CDR1 is SGHRS and CDR2 is YFSETQ. V was shortened by 4 bases and J by 5 bases, with 16 bases between the two germline ends. The DNA of the CDR3 is TGCGCCAGCAGCCCCAGGGTCTTGTCGGACGAGCAGTACTTC. This encodes CASSPRVLSDEQYF.

The CDR3 here is CASSSQTSTDTQYF. As DNA, the CDR3 is TGTGCCAGCAGCTCGCAAACTAGCACAGATACGCAGTATTTT. The chain uses TRBV7-2 and TRBJ2-3; no reliable D call. The germline V and J ends were trimmed by 4 bases and 0 bases, with 8 bases remaining between them. The CDR3 totals 14 residues. The germline V gene has CDR1 SGHTA and CDR2 FQGNSA.

The gene calls are TRBV4-1 and TRBJ1-1; D unclear. The CDR3 has 15 residues. The ends were cut back, 0 bases at V and 0 bases at J, with 8 bases in the middle. Germline loops: CDR1 MGHRA, CDR2 YSYEKL. The CDR3 nucleotides are TGCGCCAGCAGCCAAGAACAGACCATGAACACTGAAGCTTTCTTT. Translated: CASSQEQTMNTEAFF.

This chain links TRBV6-5 with TRBJ1-6, with 7 bases identical to TRBD1. V lost 6 bases, J lost 9 bases, and 8 bases stayed unmatched. The CDR3 loop spans 14 amino acids. Germline CDR1 reads MNHEY; CDR2 reads SVGAGI. The CDR3 nucleotides are TGTGCCAGCAGCGCCGACAGGGCAAGTTCACCCCTCCACTTT. Encoded protein: CASSADRASSPLHF.

The V and J genes are TRBV5-6 and TRBJ1-1; 8 bases are a match to TRBD1. The junction had 12 bases not matched to a gene; V was cut back by 5 bases and J by 6 bases. CDR3 length: 15 amino acids. The germline gives CDR1 SGHDT, CDR2 YYEEEE. The DNA for the CDR3 is TGTGCCAGCAGGAACTCAGGGGGCGCTTTGTCTGAAGCTTTCTTT. Protein sequence: CASRNSGGALSEAFF.

V is TRBV5-5 and J is TRBJ2-7; unclear D gene. From germline, CDR1 is SGHKS and CDR2 YYEKEE (reference sequence). Trimming removed 4 bases at V and 2 bases at J, with 19 bases between. The CDR3 sequence is 16 residues long. The CDR3 is CASSAQGNSLTYEQYF. CDR3 bases: TGTGCCAGCAGCGCACAAGGGAACTCGCTAACCTACGAGCAGTACTTC. Based on the CDR3 plus reference TRBV5-5 and TRBJ2-7, the full variable domain is DAGVTQSPTHLIKTRGQQVTLRCSPISGHKSVSWYQQVLGQGPQFIFQYYEKEERGRGNFPDRFSARQFPNYSSELNVNALLLGDSALYLCASSAQGNSLTYEQYFGPGTRLTVT.

The rearrangement uses TRBV29-1 and TRBJ1-1; no clear D gene. Germline assignment: CDR1 SQVTM and CDR2 ANQGSEA. Trimming stripped 5 bases from V and 0 bases from J, with 7 bases between. CDR3 size: 12 residues. CDR3 sequence: CSVFSVNTEAFF. Here the CDR3 DNA reads TGCAGCGTTTTTAGTGTGAACACTGAAGCTTTCTTT.

The rearrangement uses TRBV18 and TRBJ1-6; the D is unclear. CDR1 and CDR2 from the germline V gene are KGHSH and LQKENI. The CDR3 covers 13 residues. V lost 2 bases and J lost 9, with 8 bases in between. CDR3 sequence reads: CASSPGEASPLHF. The CDR3 DNA follows: TGTGCCAGCTCACCAGGGGAGGCTTCACCCCTCCACTTT.

The CDR3 DNA sequence: TGTGCCAGTAGTATTGCCCACAGGACGAATCAGCCCCAGCATTTT. Translated, it gives CASSIAHRTNQPQHF. The chain combines TRBV19 with TRBJ1-5; TRBD1 is a possible D gene (5 bases). The V end was cut by 3 bases, the J end by 4 bases, with 13 bases between. The germline CDR1 and CDR2 sequences are LNHDA and SQIVND (reference sequence). The length of the CDR3 is 15 residues.

The chain couples TRBV29-1 to TRBJ1-4; TRBD1 might be the D (5 bases). The CDR3 spans 10 residues. CDR1 and CDR2 from the germline V gene are SQVTM and ANQGSEA. The V end lost 4 bases, the J end lost 15 bases, and 12 bases lay between the germline ends. CDR3 amino acids: CSVVAGVMFF. Written as DNA, the CDR3 is TGCAGCGTTGTTGCGGGGGTAATGTTTTTT.

The chain has TRBV7-6 and TRBJ1-2; D remains ambiguous. V was pared by 3 bases and J by 0 bases, with 20 bases between. The CDR3 contains 18 residues. Germline values: CDR1 SGHVS, CDR2 FNYEAQ. In nucleotides, the CDR3 is TGTGCCAGCAGCTTCCTACGGGGTTCTCCGTCAGCTAACTATGGCTACACCTTC. This sequence encodes CASSFLRGSPSANYGYTF.

The V call is TRBV7-2, the J call TRBJ2-2; D unclear. With 5 bases removed from V and 5 bases from J, the gap between germline ends came to 9 bases. Germline V lookup: CDR1 SGHTA, CDR2 FQGNSA. The CDR3 contains 13 residues. The CDR3 sequence: CASSPIRTGELFF. The CDR3 coding sequence is TGTGCCAGCAGCCCCATACGGACCGGGGAGCTGTTTTTT.

This rearrangement joins TRBV5-1 to TRBJ1-2; D ambiguous. This CDR3 is 15 amino acids long. V dropped 0 bases and J dropped 8 bases, with 17 bases sitting between them. Germline CDR1 and CDR2: SGHRS and YFSETQ. The CDR3 is CASSLGGNGLRGYTF. The CDR3 bases are TGCGCCAGCAGCTTGGGTGGGAACGGCCTAAGGGGCTACACCTTC.

The rearrangement joins TRBV28 to TRBJ2-6, with no clear D. Germline V CDR1 and CDR2: MDHEN, SYDVKM. This CDR3 comprises 16 residues. Between the trimmed V and J ends, which lost 4 bases and 2 bases, there was a span of 12 bases. The CDR3 spells CASSSPRYTGANVLTF. CDR3 coding DNA: TGTGCCAGCAGTTCACCCCGGTACACTGGGGCCAACGTCCTGACTTTC.

The chain links TRBV27 to TRBJ2-7; D remains unclear. The CDR3 runs to 14 residues. V lost 1 base and J lost 0, with 7 bases in between. Germline CDR1 MNHEY, CDR2 SMNVEV (reference sequence). The CDR3 loop reads CASSLWMSSYEQYF. The CDR3 nucleotides are TGTGCCAGCAGTTTATGGATGAGCTCCTACGAGCAGTACTTC.

The V gene is TRBV5-1, the J gene TRBJ1-2; tentatively, D is TRBD1 (5 bases). CDR3 size: 15 residues. Germline lookup yields CDR1 SGHRS and CDR2 YFSETQ. V was shortened by 4 bases and J by 4 bases, with 17 bases between the two germline ends. The DNA for the CDR3 is TGCGCCAGCAGCCTCCAAGGCAGGGACGGCTATGGCTACACCTTC. Translated, it gives CASSLQGRDGYGYTF.

V usage is TRBV28 and J usage is TRBJ2-3; no reliable D call. V was shortened by 6 bases and J by 2 bases, with 12 bases between the two germline ends. The germline V gene has CDR1 MDHEN and CDR2 SYDVKM. The CDR3 sequence is 14 residues long. CDR3 in amino acids: CASRIGPITDTQYF. In DNA form, the CDR3 reads TGTGCCAGCAGGATTGGACCGATCACAGATACGCAGTATTTT.